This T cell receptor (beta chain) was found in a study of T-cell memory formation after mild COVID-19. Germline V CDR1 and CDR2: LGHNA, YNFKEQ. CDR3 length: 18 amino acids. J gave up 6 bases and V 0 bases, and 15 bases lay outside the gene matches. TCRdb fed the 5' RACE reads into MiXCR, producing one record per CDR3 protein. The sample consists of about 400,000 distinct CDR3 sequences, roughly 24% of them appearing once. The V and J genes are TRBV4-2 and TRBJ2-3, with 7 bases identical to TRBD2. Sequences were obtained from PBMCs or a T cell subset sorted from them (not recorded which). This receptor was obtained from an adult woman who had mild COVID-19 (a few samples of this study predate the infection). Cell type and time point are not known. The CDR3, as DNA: TGTGCCAGCAGCCAAGATACCCAGTATGCGGGAGCAGCGGATACGCAGTATTTT. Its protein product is CASSQDTQYAGAADTQYF.